This TCR beta chain was documented in a study of OX40 agonist ivuxolimab in advanced cancers. It was autoimmune disease history or systemic immunosuppression that excluded patients. Study-wide results and limits: On average, a greater number of expanded clones characterised CD8+ T cells relative to CD4+. At 0.1 to 3.0 mg/kg and by week 6, CD4+ and CD8+ T cells in the blood had expanded clonally.

Concerning this clone: As yet, its antigen is unknown.

V shed 6 bases and J shed 8 bases, with 20 bases lying between them. Germline CDR1 is KGHSH and CDR2 is LQKENI. The CDR3 contains 15 residues. Sequencing was performed with immunoSEQ multiplex PCR; in TCRdb, only in-frame clones are kept and a portion is missing. Of about 67,000 clones in the sample, roughly 90% are singletons; the top ten hold approximately 0.25%. The V and J genes are TRBV18 and TRBJ2-1; weak D call: TRBD1 (5 bases). This receptor was taken from an adult with an advanced solid tumor such as melanoma, head and neck, liver or kidney cancer. Material: CD4+ or CD8+ T cells sorted from blood, obtained in a trial of the OX40 agonist ivuxolimab. The CDR3 sequence: CASSPGGRGLHEQFF. As DNA, the CDR3 is TGTGCCAGCTCCCCCGGTGGTAGGGGCCTACATGAGCAGTTCTTC.